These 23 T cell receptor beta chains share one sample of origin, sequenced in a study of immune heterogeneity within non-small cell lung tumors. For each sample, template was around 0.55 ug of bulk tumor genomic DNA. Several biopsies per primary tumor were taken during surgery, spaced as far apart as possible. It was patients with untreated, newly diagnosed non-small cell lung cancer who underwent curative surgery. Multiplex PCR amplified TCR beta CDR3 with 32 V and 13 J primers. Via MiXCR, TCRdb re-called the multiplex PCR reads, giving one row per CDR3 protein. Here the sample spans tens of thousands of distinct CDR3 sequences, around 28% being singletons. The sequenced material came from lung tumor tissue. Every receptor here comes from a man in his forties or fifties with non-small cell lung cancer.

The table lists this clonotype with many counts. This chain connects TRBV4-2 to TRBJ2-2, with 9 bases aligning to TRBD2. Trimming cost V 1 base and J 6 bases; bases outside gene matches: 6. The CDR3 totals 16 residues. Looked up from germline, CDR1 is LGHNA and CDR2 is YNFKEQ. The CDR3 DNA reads TGTGCCAGCAGCCAAGTTCTGGCGGGAGGGGCCGGGGAGCTGTTTTTT. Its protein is CASSQVLAGGAGELFF.

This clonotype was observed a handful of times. The CDR3 region is CASSLSLGFGLAGEVAYEQYF. DNA for the CDR3: TGTGCCAGCAGCTTAAGTTTGGGCTTCGGACTAGCGGGAGAGGTAGCCTACGAGCAGTACTTC. The chain carries TRBV7-9 and TRBJ2-7, with 13 bases lining up with TRBD2. Germline assignment: CDR1 SEHNR and CDR2 FQNEAQ (reference sequence). With V trimmed by 2 bases and J by 2 bases, 18 bases remained unmatched. The CDR3 extends over 21 amino acids.

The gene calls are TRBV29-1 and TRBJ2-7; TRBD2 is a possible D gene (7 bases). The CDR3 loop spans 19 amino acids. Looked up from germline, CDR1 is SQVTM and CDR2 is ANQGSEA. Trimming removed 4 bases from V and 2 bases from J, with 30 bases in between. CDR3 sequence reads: CSVVSGAPRGGARTYEQYF. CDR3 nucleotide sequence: TGCAGCGTTGTATCGGGGGCACCGAGGGGGGGGGCCCGGACCTACGAGCAGTACTTC.

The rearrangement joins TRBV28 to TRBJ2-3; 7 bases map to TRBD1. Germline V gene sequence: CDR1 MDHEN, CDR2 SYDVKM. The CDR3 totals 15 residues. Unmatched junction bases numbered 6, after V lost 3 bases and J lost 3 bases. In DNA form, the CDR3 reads TGTGCCAGCAGTTTCCGGGACAGCACTACAGATACGCAGTATTTT. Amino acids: CASSFRDSTTDTQYF.

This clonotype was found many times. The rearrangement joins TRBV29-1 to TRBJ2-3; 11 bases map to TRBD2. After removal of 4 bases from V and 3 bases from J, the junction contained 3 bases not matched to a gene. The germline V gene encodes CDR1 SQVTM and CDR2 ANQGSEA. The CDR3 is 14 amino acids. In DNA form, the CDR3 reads TGCAGCGTTGTACTAGCGGGAGCAACAGATACGCAGTATTTT. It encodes CSVVLAGATDTQYF.

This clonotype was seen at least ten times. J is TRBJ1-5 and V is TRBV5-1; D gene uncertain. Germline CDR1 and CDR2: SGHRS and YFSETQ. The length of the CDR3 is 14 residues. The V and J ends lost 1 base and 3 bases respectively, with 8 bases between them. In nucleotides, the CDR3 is TGCGCCAGCAGCTTGCGACACGACAATCAGCCCCAGCATTTT. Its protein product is CASSLRHDNQPQHF.

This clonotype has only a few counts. CDR3 protein: CASSQSSATNEKLFF. CDR3 coding DNA: TGTGCCAGCAGCCAGTCCTCTGCAACTAATGAAAAACTGTTTTTT. The V gene is TRBV4-2, the J gene TRBJ1-4; D gene unclear. V gave up 3 bases and J gave up 0 bases, with 8 bases separating them. Germline V gene sequence: CDR1 LGHNA, CDR2 YNFKEQ. CDR3 length: 15 amino acids.

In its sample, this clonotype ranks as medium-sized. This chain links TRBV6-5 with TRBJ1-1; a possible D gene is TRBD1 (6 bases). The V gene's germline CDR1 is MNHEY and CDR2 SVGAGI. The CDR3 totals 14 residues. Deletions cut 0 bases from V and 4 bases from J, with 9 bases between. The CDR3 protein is CASSYSGGGTEAFF. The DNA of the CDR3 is TGTGCCAGCAGTTACTCTGGGGGCGGCACTGAAGCTTTCTTT.

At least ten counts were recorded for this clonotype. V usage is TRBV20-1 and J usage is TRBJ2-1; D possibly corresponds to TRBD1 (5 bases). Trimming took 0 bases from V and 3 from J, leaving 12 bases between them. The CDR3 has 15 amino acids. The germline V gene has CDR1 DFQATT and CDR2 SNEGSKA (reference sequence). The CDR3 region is CSARDDGRDYNEQFF. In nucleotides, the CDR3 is TGCAGTGCTAGAGATGACGGCAGGGACTACAATGAGCAGTTCTTC.

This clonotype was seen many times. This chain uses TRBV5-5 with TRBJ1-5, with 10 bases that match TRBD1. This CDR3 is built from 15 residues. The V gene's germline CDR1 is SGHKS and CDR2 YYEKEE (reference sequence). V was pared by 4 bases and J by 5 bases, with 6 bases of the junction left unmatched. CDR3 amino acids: CASSRTGGIDQPQHF. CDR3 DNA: TGTGCCAGCAGCCGGACAGGGGGGATTGATCAGCCCCAGCATTTT.

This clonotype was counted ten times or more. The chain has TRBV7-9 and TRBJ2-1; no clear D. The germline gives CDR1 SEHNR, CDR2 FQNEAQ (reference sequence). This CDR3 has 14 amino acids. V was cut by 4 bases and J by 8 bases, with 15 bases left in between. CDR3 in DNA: TGTGCCAGCAGCTCAGCGTCCGCTGGGTATGAGCAGTTCTTC. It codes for CASSSASAGYEQFF.

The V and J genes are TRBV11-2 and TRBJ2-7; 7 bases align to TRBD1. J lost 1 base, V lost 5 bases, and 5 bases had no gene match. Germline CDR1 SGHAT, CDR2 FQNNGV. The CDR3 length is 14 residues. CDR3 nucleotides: TGTGCCAGCAGCCTCGACAGGGTTTCCTACGAGCAGTACTTC. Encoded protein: CASSLDRVSYEQYF.

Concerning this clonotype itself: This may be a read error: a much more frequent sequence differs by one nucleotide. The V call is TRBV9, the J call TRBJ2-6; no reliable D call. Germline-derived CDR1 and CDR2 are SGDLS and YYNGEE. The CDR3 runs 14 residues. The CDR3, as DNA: TGTGCCAGCAGCGTAGAATGGGGTGACAACGTCCTGAATTTC. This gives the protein CASSVEWGDNVLNF.

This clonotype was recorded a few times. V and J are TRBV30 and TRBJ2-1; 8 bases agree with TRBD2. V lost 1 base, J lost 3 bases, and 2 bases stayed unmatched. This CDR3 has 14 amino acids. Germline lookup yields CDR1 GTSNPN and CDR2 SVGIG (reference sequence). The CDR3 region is CAWSEGTSYNEQFF. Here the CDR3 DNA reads TGTGCCTGGAGTGAGGGGACTAGCTACAATGAGCAGTTCTTC.

CDR3 sequence: CASRGQGSIEAFF. The CDR3 nucleotides are TGTGCCAGCAGGGGACAGGGGTCGATTGAAGCTTTCTTT. The gene calls are TRBV7-9 and TRBJ1-1, with 10 bases identical to TRBD1. The CDR3 runs 13 residues. Germline CDR1 SEHNR, CDR2 FQNEAQ (reference sequence). The trim removed 6 bases at V and 7 bases at J, leaving 5 bases unmatched.

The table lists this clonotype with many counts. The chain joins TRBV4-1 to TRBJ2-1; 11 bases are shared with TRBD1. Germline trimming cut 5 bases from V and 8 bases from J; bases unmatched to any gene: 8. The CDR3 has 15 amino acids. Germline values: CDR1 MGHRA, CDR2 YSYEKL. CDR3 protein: CASSSRDRGFDEQFF. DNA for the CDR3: TGCGCCAGCAGCTCCCGGGACAGGGGGTTTGATGAGCAGTTCTTC.

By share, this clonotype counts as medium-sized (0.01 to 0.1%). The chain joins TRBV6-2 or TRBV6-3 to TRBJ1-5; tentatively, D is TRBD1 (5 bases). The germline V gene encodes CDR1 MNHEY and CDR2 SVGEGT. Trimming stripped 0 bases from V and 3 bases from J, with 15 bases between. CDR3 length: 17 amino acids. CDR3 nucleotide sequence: TGTGCCAGCAGTTACTCCCCCGGGGGGTTATTCAATCAGCCCCAGCATTTT. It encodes CASSYSPGGLFNQPQHF.

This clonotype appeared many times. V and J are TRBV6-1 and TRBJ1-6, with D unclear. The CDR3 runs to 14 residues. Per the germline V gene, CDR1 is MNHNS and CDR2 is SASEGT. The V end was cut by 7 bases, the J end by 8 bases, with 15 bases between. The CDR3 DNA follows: TGTGCCAGCACCAAACGGGTTGGTGATTCACCCCTCCACTTT. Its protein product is CASTKRVGDSPLHF.

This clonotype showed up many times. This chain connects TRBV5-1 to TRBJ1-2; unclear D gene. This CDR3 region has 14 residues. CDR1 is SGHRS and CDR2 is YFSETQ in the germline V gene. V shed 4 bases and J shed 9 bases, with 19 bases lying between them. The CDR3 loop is CASSPSSAGISYTF. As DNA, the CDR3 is TGCGCCAGCAGCCCCTCTTCCGCTGGAATAAGCTACACCTTC.

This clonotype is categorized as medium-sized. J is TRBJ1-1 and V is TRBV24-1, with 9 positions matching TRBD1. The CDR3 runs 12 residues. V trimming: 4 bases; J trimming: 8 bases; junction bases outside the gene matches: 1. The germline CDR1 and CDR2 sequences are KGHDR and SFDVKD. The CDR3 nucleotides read TGTGCCACCAGTGAGGGACAGGGAGAAGCTTTCTTT. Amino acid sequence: CATSEGQGEAFF.

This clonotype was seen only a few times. CDR3 residues: CASSEWHEQFF. CDR3 DNA sequence: TGTGCCAGCAGTGAGTGGCATGAGCAGTTCTTC. The gene calls are TRBV25-1 and TRBJ2-1, with D unresolved. The CDR3 is 11 amino acids. V was clipped by 3 bases and J by 8 bases, with 5 bases between them. In germline, CDR1 is MGHDK, CDR2 SYGVNS.

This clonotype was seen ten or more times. The CDR3 reads CASRQSSGNTIYF. DNA of the CDR3: TGTGCCAGTAGACAGTCCTCTGGAAACACCATATATTTT. This chain links TRBV19 with TRBJ1-3, with D uncertain. The germline V and J ends were trimmed by 6 bases and 0 bases, with 6 bases remaining between them. The germline CDR1 and CDR2 sequences are LNHDA and SQIVND (reference sequence). The CDR3 loop spans 13 amino acids.

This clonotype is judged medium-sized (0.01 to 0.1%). For the CDR3, the DNA is TGTGCCAGCAGTTTAAGAGGGGTCTATGGCTACACCTTC. Its protein product is CASSLRGVYGYTF. The chain has TRBV12-3 or TRBV12-4 and TRBJ1-2; tentative D call: TRBD1 (5 bases). Trimming left V 2 bases short and J 4 bases short, with 8 bases between. This CDR3 contains 13 residues.